This TCR beta chain was obtained from a study of shared clonotypes between healthy human individuals. General study points: Lower generation probabilities were found for non-shared clonotypes than for those shared by all four donors.

Here immunoSEQ multiplex PCR was the method, and the copy in TCRdb shows in-frame clones only, minus some. The repertoire holds 1.4 million or so clones, with approximately 98.5% as singletons. V lost 7 bases and J 0 bases, leaving 11 bases between the germline ends. There are 14 residues in the CDR3. The germline V gene has CDR1 SGHRS and CDR2 YFSETQ. As to this clone: Its antigen is still unknown.

Researchers partitioned CD4+ cells into CD45RA+ naive and CD45RA-negative memory subsets. The sequenced sample consisted of naive CD4+ T cells sorted from blood. The subset: CD45RA+ positively selected. This sequence joins TRBV5-1 and TRBJ1-3; D unclear. This TCR was recovered from a man between 25 and 39 years old in good health. CDR3 coding DNA: TGCGCCAGCTCACCGCCCTCCTCTGGAAACACCATATATTTT. Its translation is CASSPPSSGNTIYF.